This T cell receptor (beta chain) was identified during a study of T cells expressing NK-cell markers. The wider study: Seropositivity for HCMV was found in most of the eight sequenced donors, with one seronegative.

CDR1 and CDR2 (germline): MNHEY, SVGEGT. The CDR3 has 19 amino acids. Beta-chain TCR cDNA was generated via 5'RACE template switching with UMIs. No DNA is given; TCRdb re-called the 5' RACE reads and lists each CDR3 protein once. This sample's table reports fewer than 300,000 distinct CDR3 sequences. The sequencing input was blood T cells: a sorted CD56 or NKG2C T cell subset, CD4+ or CD8+ T cells, or bulk PBMC T cells (not recorded which). This clonotype originated in a woman aged 18 to 75 in good health. The V gene is TRBV6-2 or TRBV6-3, the J gene TRBJ2-2; TCRdb's D call, TRBD2, is unchecked because there is no DNA. The chain's CDR3 is CASSSTTGLLNTNTGELFF.